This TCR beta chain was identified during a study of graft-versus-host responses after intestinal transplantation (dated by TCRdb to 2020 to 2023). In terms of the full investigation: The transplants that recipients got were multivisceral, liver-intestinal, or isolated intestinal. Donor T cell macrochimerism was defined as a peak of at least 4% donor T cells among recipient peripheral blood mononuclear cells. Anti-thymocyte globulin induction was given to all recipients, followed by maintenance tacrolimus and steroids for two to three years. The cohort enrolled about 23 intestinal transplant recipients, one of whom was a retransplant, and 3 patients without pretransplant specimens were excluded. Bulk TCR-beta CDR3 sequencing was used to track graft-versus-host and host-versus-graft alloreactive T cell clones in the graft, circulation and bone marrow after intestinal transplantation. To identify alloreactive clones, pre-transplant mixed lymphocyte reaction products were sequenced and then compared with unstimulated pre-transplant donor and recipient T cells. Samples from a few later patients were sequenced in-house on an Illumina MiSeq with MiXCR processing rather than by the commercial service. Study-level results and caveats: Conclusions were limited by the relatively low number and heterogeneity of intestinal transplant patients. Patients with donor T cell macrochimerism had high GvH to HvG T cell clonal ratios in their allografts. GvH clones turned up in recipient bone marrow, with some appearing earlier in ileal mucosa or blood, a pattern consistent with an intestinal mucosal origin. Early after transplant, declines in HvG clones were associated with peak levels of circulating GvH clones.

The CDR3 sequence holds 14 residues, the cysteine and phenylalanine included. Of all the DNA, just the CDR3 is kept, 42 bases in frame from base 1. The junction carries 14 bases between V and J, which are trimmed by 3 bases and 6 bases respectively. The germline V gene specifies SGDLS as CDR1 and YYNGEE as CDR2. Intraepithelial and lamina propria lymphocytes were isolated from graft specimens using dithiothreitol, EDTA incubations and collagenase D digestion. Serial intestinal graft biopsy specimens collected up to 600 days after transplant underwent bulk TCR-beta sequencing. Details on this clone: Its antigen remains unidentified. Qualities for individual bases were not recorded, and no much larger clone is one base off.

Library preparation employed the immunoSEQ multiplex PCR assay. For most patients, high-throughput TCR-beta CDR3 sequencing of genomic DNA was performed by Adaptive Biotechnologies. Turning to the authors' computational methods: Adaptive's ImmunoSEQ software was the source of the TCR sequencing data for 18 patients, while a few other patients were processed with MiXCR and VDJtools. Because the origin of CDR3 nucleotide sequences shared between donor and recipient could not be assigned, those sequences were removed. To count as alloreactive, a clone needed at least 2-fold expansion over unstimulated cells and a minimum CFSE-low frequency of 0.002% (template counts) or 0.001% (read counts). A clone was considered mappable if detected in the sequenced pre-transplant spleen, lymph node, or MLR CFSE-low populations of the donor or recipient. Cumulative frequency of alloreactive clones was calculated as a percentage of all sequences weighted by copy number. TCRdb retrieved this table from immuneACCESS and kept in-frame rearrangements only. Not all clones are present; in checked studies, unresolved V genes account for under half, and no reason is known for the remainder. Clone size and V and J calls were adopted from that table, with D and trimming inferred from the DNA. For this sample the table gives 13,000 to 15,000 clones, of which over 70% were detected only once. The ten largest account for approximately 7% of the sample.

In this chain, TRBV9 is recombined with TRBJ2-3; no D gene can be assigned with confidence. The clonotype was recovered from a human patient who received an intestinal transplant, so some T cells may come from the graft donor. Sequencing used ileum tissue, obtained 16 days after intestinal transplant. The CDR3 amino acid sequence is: CASSEQFITDTQYF. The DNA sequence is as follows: TGTGCCAGCAGCGAACAATTTATAACGGATACGCAGTATTTT.